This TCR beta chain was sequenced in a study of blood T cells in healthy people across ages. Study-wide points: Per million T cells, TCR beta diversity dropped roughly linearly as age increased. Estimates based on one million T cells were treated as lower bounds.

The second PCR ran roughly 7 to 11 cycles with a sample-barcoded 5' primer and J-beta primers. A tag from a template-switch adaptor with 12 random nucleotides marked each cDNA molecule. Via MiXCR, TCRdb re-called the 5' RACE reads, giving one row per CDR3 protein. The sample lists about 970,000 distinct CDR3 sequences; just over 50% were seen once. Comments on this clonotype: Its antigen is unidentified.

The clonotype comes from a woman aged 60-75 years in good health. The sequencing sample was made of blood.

The CDR3 DNA reads TGCAGTGCTAGAGATCATGGGGCGGGAGCTTACAATGAGCAGTTCTTC. This sequence encodes CSARDHGAGAYNEQFF. The V gene is TRBV20-1, the J gene TRBJ2-1; 7 bases are shared with TRBD2. The CDR3 runs 16 residues. Trimming took 0 bases from V and 4 from J; bases not matched to a gene: 9. Germline V gene data show CDR1 as DFQATT and CDR2 as SNEGSKA (reference sequence).